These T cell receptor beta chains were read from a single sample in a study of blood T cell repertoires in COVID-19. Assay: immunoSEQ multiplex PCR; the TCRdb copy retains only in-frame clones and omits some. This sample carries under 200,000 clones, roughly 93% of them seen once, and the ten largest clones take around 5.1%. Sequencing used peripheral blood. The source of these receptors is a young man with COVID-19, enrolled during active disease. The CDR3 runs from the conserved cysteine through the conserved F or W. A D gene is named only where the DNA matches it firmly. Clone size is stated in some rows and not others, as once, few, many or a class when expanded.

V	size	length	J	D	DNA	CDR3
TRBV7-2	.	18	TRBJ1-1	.	TGTGCCAGCAGCTTAGGGGGGGGAAACAGGGCAGTGAACACTGAAGCTTTCTTT	CASSLGGGNRAVNTEAFF
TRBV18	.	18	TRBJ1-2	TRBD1	TGTGCCAGCTCACTCAGCGCCGGAGGGACAGGGGAGAGGGATGGCTACACCTTC	CASSLSAGGTGERDGYTF
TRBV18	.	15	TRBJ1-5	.	TGTGCCAGCTCACCCAGGGGTTCGGGCAATCAGCCCCAGCATTTT	CASSPRGSGNQPQHF
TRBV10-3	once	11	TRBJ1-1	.	TGTGCCATCAGTGAGTCTATTGAAGCTTTCTTT	CAISESIEAFF
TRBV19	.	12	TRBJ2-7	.	TGTGCCAGCAGGGGATCCTTCTACGAGCAGTACTTC	CASRGSFYEQYF
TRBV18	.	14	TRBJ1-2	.	TGTGCCAGCTCACCAGAGGGCAGTTTCTATGGCTACACCTTC	CASSPEGSFYGYTF
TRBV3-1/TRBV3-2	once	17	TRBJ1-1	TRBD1	TGTGCCAGCAGCCGGACAGGGGCCCAATGGGGTGGAACTGAAGCTTTCTTT	CASSRTGAQWGGTEAFF
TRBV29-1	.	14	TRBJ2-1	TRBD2	TGCAGCGTTTCGACTAGCGGGAGTCACAATGAGCAGTTCTTC	CSVSTSGSHNEQFF
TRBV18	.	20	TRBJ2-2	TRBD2	TGTGCCAGCTCACTCCGACAGGGGCTTGGACTAGCGGGAAACACCGGGGAGCTGTTTTTT	CASSLRQGLGLAGNTGELFF
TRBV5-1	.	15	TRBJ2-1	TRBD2	TGCGCCAGCAGCTTGCCAGCGGGAGGGTACAATGAGCAGTTCTTC	CASSLPAGGYNEQFF
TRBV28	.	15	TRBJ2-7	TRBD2	TGTGCCAGCAGTTTGCTGTCAGAGCGGGACCGGGAGCAGTACTTC	CASSLLSERDREQYF
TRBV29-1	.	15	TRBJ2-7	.	TGCAGCGTTCGCGGGACGGAGGAATCGATCTACGAGCAGTACTTC	CSVRGTEESIYEQYF
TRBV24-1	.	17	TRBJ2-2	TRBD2	TGTGCCACCAGTGACTTGACTAGCGGGGCCTACACCGGGGAGCTGTTTTTT	CATSDLTSGAYTGELFF
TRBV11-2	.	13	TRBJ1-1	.	TGTGCCAGCAGCTTAGCCCCTGGACTTGAAGCTTTCTTT	CASSLAPGLEAFF
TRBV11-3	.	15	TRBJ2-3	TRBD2	TGTGCCAGCAGCAGAGGACTAGTTAGCACAGATACGCAGTATTTT	CASSRGLVSTDTQYF
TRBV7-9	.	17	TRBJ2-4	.	TGTGCCAGCAGCTTAGGGTCGGGGGAATTAGCCAAAAACATTCAGTACTTC	CASSLGSGELAKNIQYF
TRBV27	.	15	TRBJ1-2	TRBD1	TGTGCCAGCAGTTTAATTGGGACAGGGTCGACCGGCTACACCTTC	CASSLIGTGSTGYTF
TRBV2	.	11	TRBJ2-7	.	TGTGCCAGCAGGACTCCGTCCAAGCAGTACTTC	CASRTPSKQYF
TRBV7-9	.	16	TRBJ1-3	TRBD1	TGTGCCAGCAGCGACGGACAGGGGGCGCGTGGAAACACCATATATTTT	CASSDGQGARGNTIYF
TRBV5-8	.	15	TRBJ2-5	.	TGTGCCAGCAGCAAGGGCAGGGCTCCCCAAGAGACCCAGTACTTC	CASSKGRAPQETQYF
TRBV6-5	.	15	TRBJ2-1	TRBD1	TGTGCCAGCAGCTTAGGACAGGGGACTTACAATGAGCAGTTCTTC	CASSLGQGTYNEQFF
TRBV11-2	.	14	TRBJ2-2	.	TGTGCCAGCAGCTTAAATCTAGCGACCGGGGAGCTGTTTTTT	CASSLNLATGELFF